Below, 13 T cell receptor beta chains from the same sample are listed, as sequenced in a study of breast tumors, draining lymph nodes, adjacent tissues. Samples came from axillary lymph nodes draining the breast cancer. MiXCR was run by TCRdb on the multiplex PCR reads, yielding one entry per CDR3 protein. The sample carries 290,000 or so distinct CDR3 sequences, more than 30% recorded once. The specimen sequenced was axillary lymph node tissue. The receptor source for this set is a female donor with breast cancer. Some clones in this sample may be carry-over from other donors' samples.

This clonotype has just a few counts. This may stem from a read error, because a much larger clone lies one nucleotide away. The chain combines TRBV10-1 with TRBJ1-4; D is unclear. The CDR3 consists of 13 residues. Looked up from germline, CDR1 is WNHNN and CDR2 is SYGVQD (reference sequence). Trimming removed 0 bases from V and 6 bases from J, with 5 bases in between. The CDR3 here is CASSESRDEKLFF. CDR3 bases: TGCGCCAGCAGTGAGTCGAGAGATGAAAAACTGTTTTTT.

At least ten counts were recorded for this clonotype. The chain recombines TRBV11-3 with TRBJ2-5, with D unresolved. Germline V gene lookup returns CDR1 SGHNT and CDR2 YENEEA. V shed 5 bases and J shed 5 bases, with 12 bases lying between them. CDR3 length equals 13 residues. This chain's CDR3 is CASSQELGETQYF. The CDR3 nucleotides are TGTGCCAGCAGCCAAGAGCTGGGGGAGACCCAGTACTTC.

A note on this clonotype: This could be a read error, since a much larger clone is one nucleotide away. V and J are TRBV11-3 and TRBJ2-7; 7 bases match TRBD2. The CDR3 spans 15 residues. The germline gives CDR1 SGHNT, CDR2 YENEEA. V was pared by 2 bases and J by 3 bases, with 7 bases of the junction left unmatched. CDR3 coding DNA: TGTGCCAGCAGCTTATGTGGCGGGGGTGACTACGAGCAGTACTTC. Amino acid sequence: CASSLCGGGDYEQYF.

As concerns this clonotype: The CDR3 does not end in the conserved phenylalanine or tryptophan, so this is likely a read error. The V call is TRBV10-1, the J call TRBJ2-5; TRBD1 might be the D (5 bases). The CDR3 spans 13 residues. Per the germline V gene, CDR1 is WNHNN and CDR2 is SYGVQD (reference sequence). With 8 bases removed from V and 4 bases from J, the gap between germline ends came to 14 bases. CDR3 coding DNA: TGCGCCAGCCGATGGCAGGGTGGAGAGACCCAGTACCTC. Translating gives CASRWQGGETQYL.

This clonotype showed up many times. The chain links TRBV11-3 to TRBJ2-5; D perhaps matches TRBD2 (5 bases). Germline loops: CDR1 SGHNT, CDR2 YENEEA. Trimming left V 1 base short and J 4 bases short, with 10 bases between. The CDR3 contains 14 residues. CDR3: CASSLAFRGETQYF. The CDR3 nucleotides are TGTGCCAGCAGCTTAGCGTTCCGGGGAGAGACCCAGTACTTC.

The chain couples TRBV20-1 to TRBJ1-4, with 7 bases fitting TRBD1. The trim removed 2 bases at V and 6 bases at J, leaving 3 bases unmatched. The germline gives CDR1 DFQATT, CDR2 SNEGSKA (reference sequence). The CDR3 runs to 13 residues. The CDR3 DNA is TGCAGTGCTAGATGGCAGGGGGATGAAAAACTGTTTTTT. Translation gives CSARWQGDEKLFF.

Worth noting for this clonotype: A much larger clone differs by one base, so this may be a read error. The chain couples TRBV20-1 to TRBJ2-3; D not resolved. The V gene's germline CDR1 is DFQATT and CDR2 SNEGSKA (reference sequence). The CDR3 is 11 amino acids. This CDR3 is CSARARDTQSF. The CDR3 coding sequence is TGCAGTGCTAGAGCTAGAGATACGCAGTCTTTT.

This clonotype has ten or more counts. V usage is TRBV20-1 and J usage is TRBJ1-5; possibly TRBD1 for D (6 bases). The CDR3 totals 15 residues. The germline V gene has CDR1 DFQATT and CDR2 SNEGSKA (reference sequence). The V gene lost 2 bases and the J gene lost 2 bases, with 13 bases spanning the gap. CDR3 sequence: CSARTGSGGNQPQHF. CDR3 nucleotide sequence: TGCAGTGCTAGAACAGGGTCGGGCGGCAATCAGCCCCAGCATTTT.

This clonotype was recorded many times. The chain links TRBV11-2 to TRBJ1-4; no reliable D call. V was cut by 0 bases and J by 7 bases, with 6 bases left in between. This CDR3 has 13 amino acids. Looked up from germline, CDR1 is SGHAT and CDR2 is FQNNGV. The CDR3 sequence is CASSLERTEKLFF. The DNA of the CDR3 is TGTGCCAGCAGCTTAGAGCGAACTGAAAAACTGTTTTTT.

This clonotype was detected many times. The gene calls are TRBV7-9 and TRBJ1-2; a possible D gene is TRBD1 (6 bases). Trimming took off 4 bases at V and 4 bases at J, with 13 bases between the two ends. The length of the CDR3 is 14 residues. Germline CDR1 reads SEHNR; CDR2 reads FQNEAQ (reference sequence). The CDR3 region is CASSSDSRGYGYTF. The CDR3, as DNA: TGTGCCAGCAGCTCGGACAGTCGTGGCTATGGCTACACCTTC.

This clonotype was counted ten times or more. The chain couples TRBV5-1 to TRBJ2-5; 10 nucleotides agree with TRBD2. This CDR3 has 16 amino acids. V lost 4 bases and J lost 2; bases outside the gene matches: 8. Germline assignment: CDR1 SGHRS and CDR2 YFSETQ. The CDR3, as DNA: TGCGCCAGCAGCCTGGGAGCGGGAGGGCGGCAAGAGACCCAGTACTTC. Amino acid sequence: CASSLGAGGRQETQYF.

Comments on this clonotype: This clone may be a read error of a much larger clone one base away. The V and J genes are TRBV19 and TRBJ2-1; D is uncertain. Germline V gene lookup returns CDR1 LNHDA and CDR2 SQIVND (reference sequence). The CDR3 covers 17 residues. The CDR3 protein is CASKDPGPPSRVDEQSF. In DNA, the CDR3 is TGTGCCAGTAAGGACCCGGGCCCCCCCTCTCGAGTCGATGAGCAGTCCTTC.

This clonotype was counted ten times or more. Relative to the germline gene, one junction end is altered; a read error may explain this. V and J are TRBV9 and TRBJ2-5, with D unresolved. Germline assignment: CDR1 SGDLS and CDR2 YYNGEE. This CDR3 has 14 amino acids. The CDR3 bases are TGTGCCAGCAGCGTAGGATTGCACCAAGAGACCCAGTCCTTC. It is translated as CASSVGLHQETQSF.